This T cell receptor beta chain comes out of a study of blood T cells in healthy people across ages. Whenever a sample was processed, at least 7 million PBMCs were isolated. Broader study findings: The long-lived group displayed more naive CD4+ cells, plus higher diversity, than the aged donors did. Strongly correlated with naive T cell percentage was TCR beta diversity.

Worth noting for this clonotype: The antigen is not known.

For the second PCR, which ran for about 6 to 11 cycles, a sample-barcoded 5' primer and a J-beta primer mix were used. Each CDR3 protein gets one entry after TCRdb re-called the 5' RACE reads with MiXCR. Of about a million distinct CDR3 sequences detected, roughly 51% appear once; the ten largest clones hold around 21%. This clonotype was sampled from a woman aged 55-70 years in good health. Sequencing was performed on blood.

DNA of the CDR3: TGTGCCAGCAGTTTATCCCCCGGGACAGGGTTTCTGTTTTTT. This encodes CASSLSPGTGFLFF. The chain joins TRBV27 to TRBJ1-4, with 9 nucleotides matching TRBD1. The CDR3 is made up of 14 amino acids. Trimming took 0 bases from V and 14 from J; bases not matched to a gene: 7. CDR1 is MNHEY and CDR2 is SMNVEV in the germline V gene (reference sequence).